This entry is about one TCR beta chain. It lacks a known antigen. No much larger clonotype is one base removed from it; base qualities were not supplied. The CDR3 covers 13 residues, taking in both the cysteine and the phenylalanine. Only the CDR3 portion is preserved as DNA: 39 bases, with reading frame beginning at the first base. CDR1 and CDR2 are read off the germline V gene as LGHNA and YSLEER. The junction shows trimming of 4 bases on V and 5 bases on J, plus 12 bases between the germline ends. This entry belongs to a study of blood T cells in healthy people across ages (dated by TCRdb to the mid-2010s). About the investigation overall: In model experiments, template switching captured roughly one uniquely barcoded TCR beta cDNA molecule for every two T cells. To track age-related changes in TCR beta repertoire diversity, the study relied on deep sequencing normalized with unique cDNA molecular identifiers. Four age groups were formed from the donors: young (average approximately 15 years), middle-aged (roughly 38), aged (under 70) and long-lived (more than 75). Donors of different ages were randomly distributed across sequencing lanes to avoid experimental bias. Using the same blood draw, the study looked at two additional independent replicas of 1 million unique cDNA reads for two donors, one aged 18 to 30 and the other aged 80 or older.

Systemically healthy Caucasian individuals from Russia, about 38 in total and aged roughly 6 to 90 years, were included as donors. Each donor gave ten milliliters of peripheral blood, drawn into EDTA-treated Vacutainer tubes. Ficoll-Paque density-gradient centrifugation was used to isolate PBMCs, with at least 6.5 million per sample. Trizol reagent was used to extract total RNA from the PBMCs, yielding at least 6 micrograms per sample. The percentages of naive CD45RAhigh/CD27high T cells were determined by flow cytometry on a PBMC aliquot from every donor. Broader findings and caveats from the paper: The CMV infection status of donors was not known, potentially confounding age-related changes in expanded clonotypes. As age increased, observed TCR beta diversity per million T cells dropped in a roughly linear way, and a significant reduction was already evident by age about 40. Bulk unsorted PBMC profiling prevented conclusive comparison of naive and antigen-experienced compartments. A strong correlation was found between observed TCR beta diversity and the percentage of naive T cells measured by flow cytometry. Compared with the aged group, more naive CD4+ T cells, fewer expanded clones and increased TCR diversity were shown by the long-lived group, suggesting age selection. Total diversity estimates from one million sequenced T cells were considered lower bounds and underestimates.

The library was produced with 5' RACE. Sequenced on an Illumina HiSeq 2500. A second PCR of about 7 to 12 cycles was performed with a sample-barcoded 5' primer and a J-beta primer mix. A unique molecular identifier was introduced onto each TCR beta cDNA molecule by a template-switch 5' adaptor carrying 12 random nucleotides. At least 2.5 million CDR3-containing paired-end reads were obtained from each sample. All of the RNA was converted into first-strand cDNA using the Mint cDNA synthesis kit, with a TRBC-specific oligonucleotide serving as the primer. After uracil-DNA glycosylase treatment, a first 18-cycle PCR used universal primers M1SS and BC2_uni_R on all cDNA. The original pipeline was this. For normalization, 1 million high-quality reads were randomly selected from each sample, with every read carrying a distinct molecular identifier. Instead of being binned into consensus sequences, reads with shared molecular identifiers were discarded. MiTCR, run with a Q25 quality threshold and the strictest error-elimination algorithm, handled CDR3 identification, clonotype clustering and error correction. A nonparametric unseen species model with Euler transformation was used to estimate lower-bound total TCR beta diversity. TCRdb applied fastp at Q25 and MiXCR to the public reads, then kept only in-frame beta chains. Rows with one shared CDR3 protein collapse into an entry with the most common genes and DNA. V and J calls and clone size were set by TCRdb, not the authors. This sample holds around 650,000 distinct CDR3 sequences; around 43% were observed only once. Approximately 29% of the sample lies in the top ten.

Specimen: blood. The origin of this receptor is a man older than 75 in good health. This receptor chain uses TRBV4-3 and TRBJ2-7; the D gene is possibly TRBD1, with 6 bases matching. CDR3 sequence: CASSLRQEDEQYF. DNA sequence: TGCGCCAGCAGCCTCCGACAGGAGGACGAGCAGTACTTC.